These 15 T cell receptor beta chains originate from one sample sequenced in a study of T-cell reconstitution after alpha-beta-depleted transplantation in children. Molecular barcoding with unique molecular identifiers was used for the TCRbeta library. Each CDR3 protein is one row after TCRdb ran MiXCR on the PCR reads. The sample carries 500,000 to 600,000 distinct CDR3 sequences, roughly 18% recorded once. The source was PBMCs from the stem cell graft donor, collected from the stem cell graft. Source of these receptors: a human donor who donated a stem cell graft to a child with acute lymphoblastic leukemia.

The chain has TRBV6-6 and TRBJ1-6; no firm D call. Trimming removed 5 bases from V and 9 bases from J, with 11 bases in between. CDR1 is MNHNY, CDR2 SVGAGI, per germline (reference sequence). The length of the CDR3 is 13 residues. The CDR3 region has the DNA TGTGCCAGCAGTCAGGATGGAGTTTCACCCCTCCACTTT. Its translation: CASSQDGVSPLHF.

This clonotype has just a few counts. In DNA, the CDR3 is TGCGCCAGCAGCTCCTCGACCGTGACAGGGGCGGACCAACTTCTAGCGGGAGCAAACAATGAGCAGTTCTTC. Translating it yields CASSSSTVTGADQLLAGANNEQFF. The V call is TRBV5-1, the J call TRBJ2-1; 10 positions match TRBD2. V shed 3 bases and J 5 bases; nucleotides not matched to a gene: 32. CDR1 is SGHRS, CDR2 YFSETQ, per germline. CDR3 size: 24 residues.

The rearrangement uses TRBV27 and TRBJ2-7; 8 nucleotides agree with TRBD2. Germline V lookup: CDR1 MNHEY, CDR2 SMNVEV (reference sequence). Trimming at V came to 2 bases and at J to 5 bases, leaving 8 bases not matched to a gene. This CDR3 has 15 amino acids. The CDR3 DNA follows: TGTGCCAGCAGTTTAAGAGCGGGAGCCGCTCACGAGCAGTACTTC. It specifies CASSLRAGAAHEQYF.

This sequence joins TRBV5-5 and TRBJ2-7, with D perhaps matching TRBD1 (6 bases). The CDR3 runs to 15 residues. CDR1 and CDR2 (germline): SGHKS, YYEKEE (reference sequence). V shed 4 bases and J shed 1 base, with 15 bases lying between them. CDR3 in DNA: TGTGCCAGCAGCCCGCCCAGGCAGGGGTCCTACGAGCAGTACTTC. It yields the protein CASSPPRQGSYEQYF.

V is TRBV12-3 or TRBV12-4 and J is TRBJ2-2; 7 bases are a match to TRBD2. The CDR3 spans 15 residues. Trimming removed 4 bases from V and 5 bases from J; junction bases left unmatched: 7. The CDR3 reads CASSSERERTGELFF. In DNA, the CDR3 is TGTGCCAGCAGTTCCGAGCGGGAAAGGACCGGGGAGCTGTTTTTT.

The CDR3 sequence is CAISPRGLDGYTF. The CDR3 nucleotides read TGTGCCATCAGCCCGAGAGGATTAGATGGCTACACCTTC. The chain has TRBV10-3 and TRBJ1-2; no reliable D call. The CDR3 contains 13 residues. CDR1 and CDR2 from the germline V gene are ENHRY and SYGVKD. V dropped 6 bases and J dropped 6 bases, with 14 bases sitting between them.

V is TRBV4-1 and J is TRBJ1-2; D is undetermined. Trimming left V 0 bases short and J 8 bases short, with 13 bases between. This CDR3 spans 14 amino acids. Germline CDR1 and CDR2: MGHRA and YSYEKL. The CDR3 is CASSQDRLRRGYTF. CDR3 nucleotides: TGCGCCAGCAGCCAAGATAGACTGCGGCGAGGCTACACCTTC.

This chain joins TRBV5-1 and TRBJ2-2, with TRBD1 matching 7 bases. The V segment lost 4 bases and the J segment 8 bases; nucleotides outside the gene matches: 8. The CDR3 runs 14 residues. CDR1 is SGHRS and CDR2 is YFSETQ in the germline V gene. The CDR3 region is CASSPGTVAGELFF. In DNA, the CDR3 is TGCGCCAGCAGCCCGGGGACAGTTGCAGGGGAGCTGTTTTTT. The full variable domain, with the rest looked up from reference TRBV5-1 and TRBJ2-2, is KAGVTQTPRYLIKTRGQQVTLSCSPISGHRSVSWYQQTPGQGLQFLFEYFSETQRNKGNFPGRFSGRQFSNSRSEMNVSTLELGDSALYLCASSPGTVAGELFFGEGSRLTVL.

A few counts support this clonotype. The rearrangement uses TRBV20-1 and TRBJ2-3, with D perhaps matching TRBD1 (5 bases). This CDR3 contains 12 residues. The germline V gene encodes CDR1 DFQATT and CDR2 SNEGSKA (reference sequence). Trimming left V 1 base short and J 6 bases short, with 8 bases between. The CDR3 protein is CSARAKGDTQYF. The CDR3 DNA reads TGCAGTGCTAGAGCCAAGGGGGATACGCAGTATTTT.

V usage is TRBV7-3 and J usage is TRBJ2-6, with D possibly matching TRBD1 (6 bases). This CDR3 spans 15 amino acids. Germline CDR1 SGHTA, CDR2 FQGTGA. V was clipped by 8 bases and J by 9 bases, with 20 bases between them. This CDR3 is CASGWGLGGVNVLTF. CDR3 in DNA: TGTGCCAGCGGATGGGGGTTAGGGGGAGTCAACGTCCTGACTTTC.

The chain employs TRBV29-1 and TRBJ2-2, with D possibly matching TRBD1 (5 bases). Trimming took 5 bases from V and 3 from J, leaving 10 bases between them. The CDR3 runs to 13 residues. Germline lookup yields CDR1 SQVTM and CDR2 ANQGSEA. The CDR3 bases are TGCAGCGTTTTAAAAGGGGACACCGGGGAGCTGTTTTTT. Amino acids: CSVLKGDTGELFF.

Here the CDR3 reads CASSVGGADYEQYF. The CDR3 DNA sequence: TGTGCCAGCAGCGTAGGGGGTGCGGACTACGAGCAGTACTTC. The chain joins TRBV9 to TRBJ2-7; D remains unclear. The CDR3 extends over 14 amino acids. V gave up 0 bases and J gave up 3 bases, with 10 bases separating them. CDR1 is SGDLS, CDR2 YYNGEE, per germline.

The DNA of the CDR3 is TGTGCCAGCAGGTACAGGGCTCCGAACATTCAGTACTTC. Residues: CASRYRAPNIQYF. The chain couples TRBV2 to TRBJ2-4; D is perhaps TRBD1 (6 bases). V lost 6 bases, J lost 7 bases, and 13 bases lay in between. The CDR3 runs to 13 residues. Germline V gene data show CDR1 as SNHLY and CDR2 as FYNNEI.

This clonotype was detected only a few times. The chain uses TRBV7-6 and TRBJ2-7; 7 bases agree with TRBD2. The CDR3 extends over 15 amino acids. With 5 bases clipped from V and 6 bases from J, the junction kept 13 bases outside the gene matches. CDR1 and CDR2 from the germline V gene are SGHVS and FNYEAQ. The CDR3 DNA is TGTGCCAGCAGCCCTGGTTTGGGCGGGAGACCCGAGCAGTACTTC. Its translation: CASSPGLGGRPEQYF.

The gene calls are TRBV7-9 and TRBJ1-1, with 11 bases that match TRBD1. J gave up 6 bases and V 2 bases, and 8 bases lay outside the gene matches. Germline V gene data show CDR1 as SEHNR and CDR2 as FQNEAQ (reference sequence). This CDR3 region has 16 residues. Here the CDR3 reads CASSLQATGQGAEAFF. Here the CDR3 DNA reads TGTGCCAGCAGCTTACAAGCCACGGGACAGGGGGCTGAAGCTTTCTTT.